The rows below give T cell receptor beta chains drawn from one sample of a study of STAT3 mutations in large granular lymphocyte leukemia. Clones were read by immunoSEQ multiplex PCR, and TCRdb kept only the in-frame ones, dropping some. The table has roughly 1,300 clones, approximately 76% seen once. Material: peripheral blood mononuclear cells. All receptors come from a woman aged 70-85 years with T-cell large granular lymphocyte leukemia. Some clones in this sample may be carry-over from other donors' samples. The CDR3 runs from the conserved cysteine through the conserved F or W. A D gene is named only where the DNA matches it firmly. Some rows mark clone size as missing; the rest say once, few, many or name a class of expanded clone.

v_call	j_call	d_call	clone_size	cdr3_length	cdr3_aa	cdr3_nt
TRBV4-3	TRBJ1-5	-	-	13	CASSQDLRKPQHF	TGCGCCAGCAGCCAAGATCTCAGGAAGCCCCAGCATTTT
TRBV29-1	TRBJ2-1	-	-	13	CSVEAGGLNEQFF	TGCAGCGTTGAAGCGGGGGGCCTCAATGAGCAGTTCTTC
TRBV5-1	TRBJ1-2	-	-	14	CASSPSGEDYGYTF	TGCGCCAGCAGCCCCTCGGGGGAGGACTATGGCTACACCTTC
TRBV27	TRBJ2-7	-	large	13	CASSFRGGNEQYF	TGTGCCAGCAGTTTTAGGGGGGGGAACGAGCAGTACTTC
TRBV2	TRBJ1-5	-	once	17	CASRGRPYTYSNQPQHF	TGTGCCAGCAGAGGACGGCCCTACACGTATAGCAATCAGCCCCAGCATTTT
TRBV9	TRBJ2-7	-	-	12	CASSAGFNEQYF	TGTGCCAGCAGCGCAGGGTTCAACGAGCAGTACTTC
TRBV5-1	TRBJ2-7	TRBD1	-	14	CASRPGQPHYEQYF	TGCGCCAGCAGGCCGGGACAGCCACACTACGAGCAGTACTTC
TRBV7-2	TRBJ2-7	-	few	11	CASSSAYEQYF	TGTGCCAGCAGCTCCGCCTACGAGCAGTACTTC
TRBV28	TRBJ2-2	-	once	14	CASSRGSDTGELFF	TGTGCCAGCAGCCGTGGGTCTGATACCGGGGAGCTGTTTTTT
TRBV27	TRBJ1-4	-	-	19	CASSLHRWVGLATNEKLFF	TGTGCCAGCAGTTTACATCGGTGGGTGGGACTTGCAACTAATGAAAAACTGTTTTTT
TRBV11-3	TRBJ2-7	-	once	13	CASSPGITYEQYF	TGTGCCAGCAGCCCTGGGATTACCTACGAGCAGTACTTC
TRBV20-1	TRBJ2-1	-	-	11	CSAPEPLEQFF	TGCAGTGCGCCCGAACCCTTGGAGCAGTTCTTC
TRBV7-2	TRBJ1-4	TRBD1	-	16	CARGTDLERTNEKLFF	TGTGCCAGAGGGACAGACCTGGAACGAACTAATGAAAAACTGTTTTTT
TRBV2	TRBJ1-2	TRBD1	-	13	CASSVVQGVGYTF	TGTGCCAGCAGTGTTGTACAGGGGGTTGGCTACACCTTC
TRBV11-2	TRBJ2-7	-	-	14	CASSLAQGPYEQYF	TGTGCCAGCAGCTTAGCACAGGGTCCCTACGAGCAGTACTTC
TRBV7-9	TRBJ2-1	-	-	13	CASLPSSYNEQFF	TGTGCCTCCCTTCCGAGCTCCTACAATGAGCAGTTCTTC